This TCR beta chain was captured in a study of blood T cell repertoires in COVID-19. At the level of the study: PBMCs, B-cell-depleted T cells, or T cells were the source of the cDNA or gDNA that made up the material.

The table came from immunoSEQ multiplex PCR; TCRdb's copy has only in-frame clones and leaves some out. The table shows fewer than 350,000 clones, with less than 90% occurring only once. The Seattle site enrolled patients during active infection and followed them longitudinally. Trimming took 4 bases from V and 8 from J; bases not matched to a gene: 6. CDR1 SGHRS and CDR2 YFSETQ come from the germline V gene. CDR3 length: 14 amino acids. The sample comprised peripheral blood. V is TRBV5-1 and J is TRBJ1-4; 9 nucleotides align to TRBD1. This clonotype was obtained from a woman in her 30s with COVID-19, enrolled during active disease. CDR3 sequence reads: CASSPRDRAEKLFF. The CDR3 DNA sequence: TGCGCCAGCAGCCCCCGGGACAGGGCCGAAAAACTGTTTTTT.